This TCR beta chain was identified during a study of blood T cell repertoires in COVID-19. Original processing methods: Reference gene primer amplification gave estimated nucleated cell counts. TCRdb's copy holds only in-frame clones and misses some; the assay was immunoSEQ multiplex PCR. V and J calls and clone size are as listed in that table; D and trimming were resolved from the DNA. The top ten hold over 1% of the sample, which has 350,000 or so clones, roughly 90% seen once. Only one count was recorded for this clone. This CDR3 has 18 amino acids. V trimming: 2 bases; J trimming: 3 bases; junction bases outside the gene matches: 9. The germline gives CDR1 MNHEY, CDR2 SVGEGT.

Source material: PBMCs or T cells enriched from blood (not recorded which). J is TRBJ2-7 and V is TRBV6-2 or TRBV6-3; 14 bases map to TRBD2. This TCR derives from a woman aged 25 to 45 who had been exposed to COVID-19. The CDR3 spells CASSYAGTSGSSSYEQYF. The CDR3 nucleotides are TGTGCCAGCAGTTACGCCGGGACTAGCGGGAGTTCCAGCTACGAGCAGTACTTC.